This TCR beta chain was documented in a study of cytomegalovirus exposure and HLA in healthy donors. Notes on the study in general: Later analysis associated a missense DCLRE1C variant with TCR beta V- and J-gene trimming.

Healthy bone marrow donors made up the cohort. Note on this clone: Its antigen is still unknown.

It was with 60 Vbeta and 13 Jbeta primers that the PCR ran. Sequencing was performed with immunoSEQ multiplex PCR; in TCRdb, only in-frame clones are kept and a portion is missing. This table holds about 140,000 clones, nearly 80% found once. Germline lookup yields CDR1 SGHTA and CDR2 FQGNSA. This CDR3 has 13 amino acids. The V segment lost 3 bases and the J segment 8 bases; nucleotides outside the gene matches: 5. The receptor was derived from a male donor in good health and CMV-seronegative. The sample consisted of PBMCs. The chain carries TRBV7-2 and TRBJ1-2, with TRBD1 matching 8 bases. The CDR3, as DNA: TGTGCCAGCAGCTTCCCGGACAGGGACGGCTACACCTTC. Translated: CASSFPDRDGYTF.